Listed here are 32 T cell receptor beta chains from one sample, sequenced in a study of blood T cell repertoires in COVID-19. Clones were read by immunoSEQ multiplex PCR, and TCRdb kept only the in-frame ones, dropping some. The table lists roughly 92,000 clones, over 75% of them singletons. Sequencing input: peripheral blood. The source of these receptors is a human donor with acute or convalescent COVID-19. The donor label of this sample is uncertain.

The chain couples TRBV9 to TRBJ1-2, with 11 bases aligning to TRBD1. The CDR3 loop spans 16 amino acids. Trimming removed 2 bases from V and 4 bases from J; junction bases left unmatched: 7. Germline CDR1 SGDLS, CDR2 YYNGEE. The CDR3 loop is CASSVTGQGAVYGYTF. The CDR3 region has the DNA TGTGCCAGCAGCGTCACCGGACAGGGGGCGGTCTATGGCTACACCTTC.

The rearrangement uses TRBV19 and TRBJ1-6; D uncertain. This CDR3 is 15 amino acids long. Trimming left V 7 bases short and J 5 bases short, with 15 bases between. In germline, CDR1 is LNHDA, CDR2 SQIVND (reference sequence). The CDR3 DNA sequence: TGTGCCAGTAATATCGGAACAGCCGATAATTCACCCCTCCACTTT. Protein product: CASNIGTADNSPLHF.

The rearrangement joins TRBV3-1 (or the pseudogene TRBV3-2) to TRBJ2-3, with 7 bases matching TRBD1. The CDR3 spans 15 residues. The germline V gene has CDR1 LGHDT and CDR2 YNNKEL (reference sequence). V shed 2 bases, J shed 3 bases, and the junction held 5 bases outside the gene matches. The CDR3 coding sequence is TGTGCCAGCAGCCAAAAAGGGGGCTCAACAGATACGCAGTATTTT. It yields the protein CASSQKGGSTDTQYF.

Only one count was recorded for this clone. This chain joins TRBV28 and TRBJ2-7; D may be TRBD1 (5 bases). Trimming removed 6 bases at V and 3 bases at J, with 9 bases between. Looked up from germline, CDR1 is MDHEN and CDR2 is SYDVKM. CDR3 length: 12 amino acids. In DNA, the CDR3 is TGTGCCAGCAGACAGGTTGACTACGAGCAGTACTTC. Its protein is CASRQVDYEQYF.

A single count supports this clone. The chain combines TRBV6-5 with TRBJ2-3, with TRBD1 matching 7 bases. The CDR3 is made up of 14 amino acids. Germline trimming cut 7 bases from V and 1 base from J; bases unmatched to any gene: 5. Germline V gives CDR1 MNHEY, CDR2 SVGAGI. In nucleotides, the CDR3 is TGTGCCAGCACCAAAGACAGGGGCACAGATACGCAGTATTTT. Protein product: CASTKDRGTDTQYF.

This chain links TRBV28 with TRBJ2-7; 8 bases are a match to TRBD1. Unmatched junction bases numbered 3, after V lost 3 bases and J lost 2 bases. The CDR3 runs to 14 residues. Germline V gene sequence: CDR1 MDHEN, CDR2 SYDVKM. CDR3 DNA sequence: TGTGCCAGCAGTTTGGAGGACAGGGCCTACGAGCAGTACTTC. Residues: CASSLEDRAYEQYF.

This rearrangement joins TRBV3-1 (or the pseudogene TRBV3-2) to TRBJ1-1; D is unresolved. There are 12 residues in the CDR3. V lost 2 bases to trimming and J lost 4 bases, with 5 bases between them. Germline values: CDR1 LGHDT, CDR2 YNNKEL (reference sequence). The CDR3 nucleotides are TGTGCCAGCAGCCAAAGAGGCACTGAAGCTTTCTTT. It yields the protein CASSQRGTEAFF.

The chain links TRBV30 to TRBJ1-2, with 10 bases that match TRBD1. Germline-derived CDR1 and CDR2 are GTSNPN and SVGIG (reference sequence). V shed 5 bases, J shed 4 bases, and the junction held 4 bases outside the gene matches. CDR3 length: 13 amino acids. The CDR3 loop reads CAWGTGVGYGYTF. CDR3 DNA sequence: TGTGCCTGGGGGACAGGGGTGGGCTATGGCTACACCTTC.

This chain links TRBV7-6 with TRBJ1-2; TRBD1 matches 9 bases. Per the germline V gene, CDR1 is SGHVS and CDR2 is FNYEAQ. J gave up 4 bases and V 2 bases, and 14 bases lay outside the gene matches. The CDR3 has 18 amino acids. The CDR3 here is CASSLRSRDRDWSYGYTF. As DNA, the CDR3 is TGTGCCAGCAGCTTAAGGTCCCGGGACAGGGATTGGAGCTATGGCTACACCTTC.

This rearrangement joins TRBV28 to TRBJ1-2; D is undetermined. V shed 6 bases and J shed 2 bases, with 4 bases lying between them. Germline CDR1 and CDR2: MDHEN and SYDVKM. This CDR3 contains 11 residues. CDR3 amino acids: CASSPNYGYTF. CDR3 coding DNA: TGTGCCAGCAGCCCGAACTATGGCTACACCTTC.

This chain connects TRBV5-1 to TRBJ1-6; D is perhaps TRBD1 (5 bases). Germline CDR1 and CDR2: SGHRS and YFSETQ. There are 16 residues in the CDR3. Trimming took off 0 bases at V and 8 bases at J, with 15 bases between the two ends. CDR3 residues: CASSLVGQGPYSPLHF. The CDR3 nucleotides read TGCGCCAGCAGCTTGGTGGGCCAGGGTCCTTATTCACCCCTCCACTTT.

The V call is TRBV2, the J call TRBJ2-6; tentative D call: TRBD2 (6 bases). CDR1 is SNHLY and CDR2 is FYNNEI in the germline V gene. Trimming took off 4 bases at V and 0 bases at J, with 13 bases between the two ends. The CDR3 is made up of 17 amino acids. The DNA for the CDR3 is TGTGCCAGCAGTGGGGCGGGGAAGAGCTCTGGGGCCAACGTCCTGACTTTC. Translating it yields CASSGAGKSSGANVLTF.

The chain uses TRBV28 and TRBJ2-7; D perhaps matches TRBD1 (5 bases). CDR3 length equals 14 residues. CDR1 and CDR2 from the germline V gene are MDHEN and SYDVKM. V was shortened by 5 bases and J by 4 bases, with 15 bases between the two germline ends. The CDR3, as DNA: TGTGCCAGCAGTCCCCCGGACATTAAGTACGAGCAGTACTTC. Protein: CASSPPDIKYEQYF.

V gene TRBV28 combines with J gene TRBJ2-1; TRBD2 matches at 9 bases. Germline V gene data show CDR1 as MDHEN and CDR2 as SYDVKM. The length of the CDR3 is 19 residues. Germline trimming cut 4 bases from V and 7 bases from J; bases unmatched to any gene: 20. The CDR3 protein is CASSSPRTGSGGTGNEQFF. The DNA for the CDR3 is TGTGCCAGCAGTTCCCCCCGGACGGGTAGCGGGGGTACTGGGAATGAGCAGTTCTTC.

V gene TRBV30 combines with J gene TRBJ1-1, with a possible D match to TRBD1 (5 bases). The ends were cut back, 5 bases at V and 11 bases at J, with 15 bases in the middle. The germline gives CDR1 GTSNPN, CDR2 SVGIG (reference sequence). CDR3 length: 11 residues. The CDR3 DNA reads TGTGCCTGGGACTTCAGGGTGCGTGCTTTCTTT. Protein sequence: CAWDFRVRAFF.

The rearrangement joins TRBV7-2 to TRBJ2-7; TRBD1 matches at 9 bases. V dropped 1 base and J dropped 6; count of bases not matched to a gene: 7. This CDR3 is built from 15 residues. Germline CDR1 reads SGHTA; CDR2 reads FQGNSA. The CDR3 DNA reads TGTGCCAGCAGCTTAGAGGGGACAGGGAATGTCGAGCAGTACTTC. Translating it yields CASSLEGTGNVEQYF.

The CDR3 DNA follows: TGTGCCATCAAGGGCGGGATTGGGTATAGCAATCAGCCCCAGCATTTT. Amino acid sequence: CAIKGGIGYSNQPQHF. This chain uses TRBV28 with TRBJ1-5; D is unresolved. The germline V gene has CDR1 MDHEN and CDR2 SYDVKM. Trimming cost V 10 bases and J 0 bases, with 19 bases left between them. The CDR3 extends over 16 amino acids. The entire variable domain, with the rest obtained from reference TRBV28 and TRBJ1-5, is as follows: DVKVTQSSRYLVKRTGEKVFLECVQDMDHENMFWYRQDPGLGLRLIYFSYDVKMKEKGDIPEGYSVSREKKERFSLILESASTNQTSMYLCAIKGGIGYSNQPQHFGDGTRLSIL.

The V gene is TRBV10-2, the J gene TRBJ1-2, with 7 bases matching TRBD1. The CDR3 length is 14 residues. The germline gives CDR1 WSHSY, CDR2 SAAADI. V was clipped by 5 bases and J by 3 bases; unmatched bases: 6. Here the CDR3 reads CASSRTTGDYGYTF. The CDR3 DNA is TGCGCCAGCAGTAGAACTACAGGGGACTATGGCTACACCTTC.

This chain connects TRBV11-2 to TRBJ2-7, with a possible D match to TRBD2 (5 bases). Germline-derived CDR1 and CDR2 are SGHAT and FQNNGV. The CDR3 is 13 residues long. V was clipped by 2 bases and J by 4 bases, with 9 bases between them. The CDR3 DNA follows: TGTGCCAGCAGCTTAAGGGAGTGGTACGAGCAGTACTTC. Encoded protein: CASSLREWYEQYF.

This sequence joins TRBV5-4 and TRBJ2-2; TRBD1 aligns across 7 bases. CDR3 length: 15 residues. Germline V CDR1 and CDR2: SGHNT, YYREEE (reference sequence). V lost 1 base to trimming and J lost 6 bases; unmatched junction nucleotides: 6. CDR3 nucleotide sequence: TGTGCCAGCAGCTTGCCCAGACAGGGAGCCGGGGAGCTGTTTTTT. It yields the protein CASSLPRQGAGELFF.

The chain links TRBV2 to TRBJ2-2; 13 nucleotides match TRBD2. V lost 6 bases and J lost 0; bases outside the gene matches: 7. This CDR3 has 18 residues. Germline V lookup: CDR1 SNHLY, CDR2 FYNNEI. In DNA, the CDR3 is TGTGCCAGCAGAGGTGGACTAGCGGGGGTCTCGAACACCGGGGAGCTGTTTTTT. This codes for CASRGGLAGVSNTGELFF.

The chain employs TRBV6-2 or TRBV6-3 and TRBJ1-2; possible D gene TRBD1, 5 bases. V was cut by 5 bases and J by 5 bases, with 15 bases left in between. The CDR3 spans 14 residues. The germline gives CDR1 MNHEY, CDR2 SVGEGT. In DNA, the CDR3 is TGTGCCAGCAGTCCGGACAAGGCAATATATGGCTACACCTTC. The encoded protein is CASSPDKAIYGYTF.

The chain combines TRBV2 with TRBJ2-7; 8 bases fit TRBD2. Per the germline V gene, CDR1 is SNHLY and CDR2 is FYNNEI. V trimming: 3 bases; J trimming: 6 bases; junction bases outside the gene matches: 1. The CDR3 extends over 12 amino acids. In nucleotides, the CDR3 is TGTGCCAGCAGTGACCTAGCGGGCGAGCAGTACTTC. This codes for CASSDLAGEQYF.

This clone was detected a few times. The CDR3 reads CASRQGLAVPKETQYF. The CDR3 DNA reads as TGTGCAAGTCGCCAGGGACTAGCGGTTCCTAAAGAGACCCAGTACTTC. The V and J genes are TRBV12-2 and TRBJ2-5; no check of the table's D call, TRBD2, against the DNA was made. TRBV12-2 is a listed pseudogene. There are 16 residues in the CDR3.

V is TRBV14 and J is TRBJ2-6, with 9 bases matching TRBD1. Trimming cost V 2 bases and J 4 bases; bases outside gene matches: 12. Germline loops: CDR1 SGHDN, CDR2 FVKESK. The CDR3 runs 19 residues. The CDR3 sequence: CASSQLLYRDRVGANVLTF. The DNA for the CDR3 is TGTGCCAGCAGCCAATTACTATACCGGGACAGGGTAGGGGCCAACGTCCTGACTTTC.

This chain links TRBV25-1 with TRBJ1-5; 8 bases line up with TRBD1. This CDR3 has 14 residues. V shed 2 bases, J shed 8 bases, and the junction held 5 bases outside the gene matches. Germline assignment: CDR1 MGHDK and CDR2 SYGVNS. The DNA for the CDR3 is TGTGCCAGCAGTGAAGCGTCAGGGGGCAAGCCCCAGCATTTT. Encoded protein: CASSEASGGKPQHF.

CDR3: CAISGSSGGPSGDTQYF. Written as DNA, the CDR3 is TGTGCCATCAGTGGTTCTAGCGGGGGTCCCAGCGGGGATACGCAGTATTTT. The chain combines TRBV10-3 with TRBJ2-3, with 10 bases that match TRBD2. The CDR3 loop spans 17 amino acids. Germline V gives CDR1 ENHRY, CDR2 SYGVKD. The V and J ends lost 4 bases and 6 bases, in that order; junction bases with no gene match: 13.

The genes are TRBV3-1 (or the pseudogene TRBV3-2) and TRBJ1-5; tentatively, D is TRBD1 (6 bases). The V end lost 3 bases, the J end lost 7 bases, and 10 bases lay between the germline ends. The CDR3 contains 13 residues. Germline CDR1 and CDR2: LGHDT and YNNKEL (reference sequence). The CDR3 DNA follows: TGTGCCAGCAGCCAGGGGGCCCGGCAGCCCCAGCATTTT. Encoded protein: CASSQGARQPQHF.

V is TRBV11-2 and J is TRBJ1-3; no reliable D call. This CDR3 comprises 15 residues. CDR1 SGHAT and CDR2 FQNNGV come from the germline V gene. Trimming stripped 5 bases from V and 1 base from J, with 12 bases between. Written as DNA, the CDR3 is TGTGCCAGCAGCCCTGGACTATCATCTGGAAACACCATATATTTT. Amino acids: CASSPGLSSGNTIYF.

The chain has TRBV7-8 and TRBJ1-3; no definite D call. The CDR3 totals 15 residues. V was pared by 1 base and J by 0 bases, with 7 bases between. Germline loops: CDR1 SGHVS, CDR2 FQNEAQ. The CDR3 region has the DNA TGTGCCAGCAGCTTAGGGCAGTACTCTGGAAACACCATATATTTT. Its translation is CASSLGQYSGNTIYF.

The chain employs TRBV7-2 and TRBJ2-2; the D gene is possibly TRBD2 (6 bases). Germline-derived CDR1 and CDR2 are SGHTA and FQGNSA. The length of the CDR3 is 15 residues. V was clipped by 4 bases and J by 3 bases, with 12 bases between them. This CDR3 reads CASSWRGIDTGELFF. The CDR3 region has the DNA TGTGCCAGCAGCTGGCGGGGAATCGACACCGGGGAGCTGTTTTTT.

The chain uses TRBV14 and TRBJ1-1; D unclear. CDR1 and CDR2 from the germline V gene are SGHDN and FVKESK. Trimming stripped 4 bases from V and 8 bases from J, with 8 bases between. CDR3 length: 11 residues. The CDR3 coding sequence is TGTGCCAGCAGCCGAGTATCCGAAGCTTTCTTT. Amino acids: CASSRVSEAFF.